This T cell receptor (beta chain) comes out of a study of Ad26.COV2.S vaccination and SARS-CoV-2 variants. The overall study: Participants got Ad26.COV2.S intramuscularly, once or twice 56 days apart.

On this clone: Its antigen remains unidentified.

The treatment was: some 19 received Ad26.COV2.S at low or high dose, single or two shots; several received placebo; per-sample allocation not given. The investigators took samples on day 63 after the first vaccine or placebo injection. Expressing Wuhan-strain SARS-CoV-2 spike, an Ad26 vector served as the vaccine. The germline V gene encodes CDR1 MNHEY and CDR2 SVGEGT. Unmatched junction bases numbered 5, after V lost 2 bases and J lost 2 bases. The CDR3 consists of 16 residues. Only in-frame clones appear in the TCRdb table, and some are missing; sequencing was by immunoSEQ multiplex PCR. The sample lists 300,000 to 350,000 clones; roughly 90% were seen once. Broader study findings: Analyses that measured TCR breadth and depth may have underestimated total T cell responses.

This TCR derives from a person between 18 and 59 years old who received the Ad26.COV2.S COVID-19 vaccine or a placebo. V is TRBV6-2 or TRBV6-3 and J is TRBJ1-2, with 10 bases that match TRBD1. This material consisted of peripheral blood, taken in a trial of Ad26.COV2.S vaccine versus placebo. CDR3 nucleotide sequence: TGTGCCAGCAGTTACGCCGGGACAGGGGCGAACTATGGCTACACCTTC. Protein: CASSYAGTGANYGYTF.